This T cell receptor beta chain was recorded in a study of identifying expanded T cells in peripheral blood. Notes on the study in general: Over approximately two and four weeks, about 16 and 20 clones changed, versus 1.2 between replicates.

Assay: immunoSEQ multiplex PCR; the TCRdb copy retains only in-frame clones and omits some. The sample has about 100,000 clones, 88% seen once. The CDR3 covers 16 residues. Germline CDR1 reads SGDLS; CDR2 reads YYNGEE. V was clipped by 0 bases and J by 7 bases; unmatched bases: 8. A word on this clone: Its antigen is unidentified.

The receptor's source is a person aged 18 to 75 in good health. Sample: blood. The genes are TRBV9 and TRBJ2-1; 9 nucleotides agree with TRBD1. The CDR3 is CASSVGHGTGLNEQFF. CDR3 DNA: TGTGCCAGCAGCGTAGGGCATGGGACAGGGCTGAATGAGCAGTTCTTC.